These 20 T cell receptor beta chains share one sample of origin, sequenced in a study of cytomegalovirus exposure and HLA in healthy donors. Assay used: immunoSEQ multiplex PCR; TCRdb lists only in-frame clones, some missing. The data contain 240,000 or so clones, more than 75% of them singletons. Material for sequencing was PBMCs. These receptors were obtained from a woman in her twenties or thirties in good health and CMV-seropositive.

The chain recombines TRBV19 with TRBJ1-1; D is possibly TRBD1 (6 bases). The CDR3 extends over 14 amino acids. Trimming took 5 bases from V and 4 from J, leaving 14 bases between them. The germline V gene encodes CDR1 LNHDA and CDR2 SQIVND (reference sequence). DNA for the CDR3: TGTGCCAGTAGTTCTCAGGGGAAAGGCACTGAAGCTTTCTTT. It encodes CASSSQGKGTEAFF.

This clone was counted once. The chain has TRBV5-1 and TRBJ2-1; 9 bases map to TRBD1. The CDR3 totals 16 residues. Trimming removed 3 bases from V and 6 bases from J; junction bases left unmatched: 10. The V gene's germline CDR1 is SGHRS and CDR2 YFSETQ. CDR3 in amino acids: CASSSQGGQGSNEQFF. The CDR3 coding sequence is TGCGCCAGCAGCTCTCAAGGGGGACAGGGTTCCAATGAGCAGTTCTTC.

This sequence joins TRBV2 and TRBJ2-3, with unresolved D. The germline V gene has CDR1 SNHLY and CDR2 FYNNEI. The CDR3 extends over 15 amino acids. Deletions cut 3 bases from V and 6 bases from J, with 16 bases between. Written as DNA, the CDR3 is TGTGCCAGCAGTGAGGAGTATATTGCCGTGGATACGCAGTATTTT. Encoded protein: CASSEEYIAVDTQYF.

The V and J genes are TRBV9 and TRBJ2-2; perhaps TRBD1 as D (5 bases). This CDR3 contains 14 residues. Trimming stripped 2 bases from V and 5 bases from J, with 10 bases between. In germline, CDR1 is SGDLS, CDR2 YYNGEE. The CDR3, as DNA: TGTGCCAGCAGCGTTTCATACAGGACCGGGGAGCTGTTTTTT. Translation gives CASSVSYRTGELFF.

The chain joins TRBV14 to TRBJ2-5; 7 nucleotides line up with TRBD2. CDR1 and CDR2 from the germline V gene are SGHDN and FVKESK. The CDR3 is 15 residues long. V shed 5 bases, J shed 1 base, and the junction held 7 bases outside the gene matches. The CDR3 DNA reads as TGTGCCAGCAGCACGGTAGCGGGCCTCCAAGAGACCCAGTACTTC. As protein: CASSTVAGLQETQYF.

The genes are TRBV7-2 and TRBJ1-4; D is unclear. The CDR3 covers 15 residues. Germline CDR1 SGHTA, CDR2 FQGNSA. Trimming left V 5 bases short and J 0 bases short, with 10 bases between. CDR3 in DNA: TGTGCCAGCAGCGGGCTCGGTTCAACTAATGAAAAACTGTTTTTT. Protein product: CASSGLGSTNEKLFF.

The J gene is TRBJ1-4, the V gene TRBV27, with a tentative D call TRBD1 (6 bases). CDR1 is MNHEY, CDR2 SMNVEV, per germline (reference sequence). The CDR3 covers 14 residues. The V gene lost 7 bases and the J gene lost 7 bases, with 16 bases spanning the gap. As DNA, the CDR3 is TGTGCCAGCAAGTCGTCGGGAGGGGGTGAAAAACTGTTTTTT. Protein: CASKSSGGGEKLFF.

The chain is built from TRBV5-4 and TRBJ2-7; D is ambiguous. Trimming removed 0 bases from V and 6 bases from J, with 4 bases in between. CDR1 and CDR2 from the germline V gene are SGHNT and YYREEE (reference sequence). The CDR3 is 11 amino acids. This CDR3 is CASSLDGEQYF. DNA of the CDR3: TGTGCCAGCAGCTTGGACGGCGAGCAGTACTTC.

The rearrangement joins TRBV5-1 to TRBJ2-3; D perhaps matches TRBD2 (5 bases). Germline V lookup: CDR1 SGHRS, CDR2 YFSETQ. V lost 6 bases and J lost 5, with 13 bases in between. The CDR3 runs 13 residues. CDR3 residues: CASNGNSQDTQYF. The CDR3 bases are TGCGCCAGCAACGGGAATTCACAAGATACGCAGTATTTT.

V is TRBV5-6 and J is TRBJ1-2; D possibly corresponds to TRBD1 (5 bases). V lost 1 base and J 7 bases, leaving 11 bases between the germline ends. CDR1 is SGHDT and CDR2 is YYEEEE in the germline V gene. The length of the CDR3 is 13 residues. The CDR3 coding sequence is TGTGCCAGCAGCTTGACTTGGGGCGGTGGCTACACCTTC. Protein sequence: CASSLTWGGGYTF.

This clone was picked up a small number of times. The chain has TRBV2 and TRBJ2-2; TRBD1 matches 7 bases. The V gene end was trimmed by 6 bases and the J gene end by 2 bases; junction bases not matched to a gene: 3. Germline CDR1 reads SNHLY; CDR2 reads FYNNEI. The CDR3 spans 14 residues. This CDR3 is CASRGQTNTGELFF. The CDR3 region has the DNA TGTGCCAGCAGGGGACAGACAAACACCGGGGAGCTGTTTTTT. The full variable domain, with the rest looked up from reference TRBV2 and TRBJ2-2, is EPEVTQTPSHQVTQMGQEVILRCVPISNHLYFYWYRQILGQKVEFLVSFYNNEISEKSEIFDDQFSVERPDGSNFTLKIRSTKLEDSAMYFCASRGQTNTGELFFGEGSRLTVL.

CDR3 protein: CATSRVRRQGSNTGELFF. As DNA, the CDR3 is TGTGCCACCAGCAGAGTTCGGAGGCAGGGGTCGAACACCGGGGAGCTGTTTTTT. This chain uses TRBV15 with TRBJ2-2; the D gene is possibly TRBD1 (6 bases). V lost 1 base and J lost 0, with 15 bases in between. CDR3 length equals 18 residues. Germline V CDR1 and CDR2: LNHNV, YYDKDF (reference sequence).

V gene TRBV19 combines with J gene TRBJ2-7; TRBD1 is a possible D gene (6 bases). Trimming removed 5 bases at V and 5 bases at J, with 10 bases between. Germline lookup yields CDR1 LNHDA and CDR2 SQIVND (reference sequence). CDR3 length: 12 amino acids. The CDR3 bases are TGTGCCAGTAGTCCGACAGGCAACGAGCAGTACTTC. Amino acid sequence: CASSPTGNEQYF.

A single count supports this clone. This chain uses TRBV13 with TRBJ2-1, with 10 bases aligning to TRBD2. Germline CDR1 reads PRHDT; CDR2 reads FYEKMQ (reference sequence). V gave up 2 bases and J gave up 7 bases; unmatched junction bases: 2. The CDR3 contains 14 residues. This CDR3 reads CASSLLLAGNEQFF. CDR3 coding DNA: TGTGCCAGCAGCTTATTACTAGCGGGGAATGAGCAGTTCTTC. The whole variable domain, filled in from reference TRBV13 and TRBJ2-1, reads AAGVIQSPRHLIKEKRETATLKCYPIPRHDTVYWYQQGPGQDPQFLISFYEKMQSDKGSIPDRFSAQQFSDYHSELNMSSLELGDSALYFCASSLLLAGNEQFFGPGTRLTVL.

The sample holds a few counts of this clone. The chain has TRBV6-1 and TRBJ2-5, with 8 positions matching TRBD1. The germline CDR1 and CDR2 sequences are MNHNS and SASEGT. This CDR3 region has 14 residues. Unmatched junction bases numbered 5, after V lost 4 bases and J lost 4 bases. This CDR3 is CASSAGQGGETQYF. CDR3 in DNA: TGTGCCAGCAGTGCCGGACAGGGTGGAGAGACCCAGTACTTC.

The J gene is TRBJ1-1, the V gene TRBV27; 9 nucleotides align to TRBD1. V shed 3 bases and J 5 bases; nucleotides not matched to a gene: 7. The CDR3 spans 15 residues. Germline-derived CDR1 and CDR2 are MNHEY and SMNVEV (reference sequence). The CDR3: CASSFLGTGKTEAFF. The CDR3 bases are TGTGCCAGCAGTTTCTTAGGGACAGGGAAAACTGAAGCTTTCTTT.

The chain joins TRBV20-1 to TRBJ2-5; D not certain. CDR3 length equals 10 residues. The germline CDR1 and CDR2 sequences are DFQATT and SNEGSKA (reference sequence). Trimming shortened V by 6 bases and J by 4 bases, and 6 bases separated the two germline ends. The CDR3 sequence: CSAELETQYF. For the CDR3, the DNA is TGCAGTGCCGAACTAGAGACCCAGTACTTC.

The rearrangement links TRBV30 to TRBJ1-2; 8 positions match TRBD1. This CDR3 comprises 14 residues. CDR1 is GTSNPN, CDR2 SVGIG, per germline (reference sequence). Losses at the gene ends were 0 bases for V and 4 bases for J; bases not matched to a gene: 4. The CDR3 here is CAWSVAGGFYGYTF. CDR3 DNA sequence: TGTGCCTGGAGTGTAGCAGGGGGCTTCTATGGCTACACCTTC.

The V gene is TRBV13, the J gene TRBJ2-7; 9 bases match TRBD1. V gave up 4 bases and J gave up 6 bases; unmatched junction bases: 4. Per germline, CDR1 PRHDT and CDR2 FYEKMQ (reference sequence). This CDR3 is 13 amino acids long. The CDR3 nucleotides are TGTGCCAGCAGCTGGGGACAGGGAGGCGAGCAGTACTTC. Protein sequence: CASSWGQGGEQYF.

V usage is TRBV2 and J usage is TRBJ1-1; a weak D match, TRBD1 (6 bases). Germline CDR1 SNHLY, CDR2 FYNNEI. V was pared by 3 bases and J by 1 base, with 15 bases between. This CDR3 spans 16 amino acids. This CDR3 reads CASSDGQRAENTEAFF. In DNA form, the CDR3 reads TGTGCCAGCAGTGATGGACAGAGGGCGGAGAACACTGAAGCTTTCTTT.